The 2 T cell receptor beta chains in this list originate from one sample, sequenced in a study of blood T cell repertoires in COVID-19. Assay used: immunoSEQ multiplex PCR; TCRdb lists only in-frame clones, some missing. The sample records around 130,000 clones, 86% being singletons. Sequenced: peripheral blood. The receptors shown here come from a man aged 35 to 55 with acute or convalescent COVID-19.

The chain employs TRBV6-5 and TRBJ2-1, with D possibly matching TRBD2 (5 bases). From germline, CDR1 is MNHEY and CDR2 SVGAGI. Trimming left V 5 bases short and J 7 bases short, with 9 bases between. The CDR3 has 12 amino acids. The CDR3 loop is CASSTPGNEQFF. The DNA of the CDR3 is TGTGCCAGCAGTACACCGGGAAATGAGCAGTTCTTC.

The V gene is TRBV11-2, the J gene TRBJ1-4; no firm D call. CDR3 length: 15 amino acids. Germline CDR1 SGHAT, CDR2 FQNNGV. With 0 bases removed from V and 6 bases from J, the gap between germline ends came to 11 bases. This chain's CDR3 is CASSLDPGLDEKLFF. CDR3 sequence (DNA): TGTGCCAGCAGCTTAGATCCGGGTTTGGATGAAAAACTGTTTTTT.